A single T cell receptor beta chain is shown here with its context. These data originate in a study of CD8+ T cells in alopecia areata. RNA was isolated and reverse transcribed to cDNA, the sequencing template. Data came from immunoSEQ multiplex PCR; TCRdb stores just in-frame clones and leaves some out. This table has hundreds of thousands of clones, more than 55% appearing once. Treatment denoted: oral pan-JAK inhibitor, 5-10 mg twice daily. Individuals with alopecia areata gave both lesional scalp punch biopsies and peripheral blood for collection. Germline V gene sequence: CDR1 SNHLY, CDR2 FYNNEI. V shed 5 bases and J 11 bases; nucleotides not matched to a gene: 10. The CDR3 is 14 residues long.

The sequence was collected from a human donor with alopecia areata. The chain couples TRBV2 to TRBJ2-4, with TRBD1 matching over 9 bases. This specimen consisted of CD4+ T cells sorted from blood, obtained at approximately week 45, from a patient treated with tofacitinib. The CDR3: CASSPPMGQGFQYF. CDR3 coding DNA: TGTGCCAGCAGTCCACCAATGGGACAGGGCTTTCAGTACTTC.